The 24 T cell receptor beta chains below come from one sample, sequenced in a study of blood T cell repertoires in COVID-19. TCRdb's copy holds only in-frame clones and misses some; the assay was immunoSEQ multiplex PCR. The sample carries about 49,000 clones, roughly 89% recorded once. The sample taken for sequencing was peripheral blood. The receptor source for this set is a man aged 50-60 years with acute or convalescent COVID-19.

The genes are TRBV10-3 and TRBJ2-2; D might be TRBD1 (5 bases). This CDR3 is 15 amino acids long. V lost 3 bases to trimming and J lost 0 bases, with 8 bases between them. Germline V CDR1 and CDR2: ENHRY, SYGVKD. The CDR3: CAISEDRTNTGELFF. CDR3 DNA: TGTGCCATCAGTGAAGACAGAACGAACACCGGGGAGCTGTTTTTT.

This chain joins TRBV6-2 or TRBV6-3 and TRBJ1-2; no clear D. This CDR3 spans 12 amino acids. CDR1 and CDR2 from the germline V gene are MNHEY and SVGEGT. The V end was cut by 5 bases, the J end by 2 bases, with 6 bases between. CDR3 nucleotide sequence: TGTGCCAGCAGTCTAGAAAACTATGGCTACACCTTC. This codes for CASSLENYGYTF.

The chain uses TRBV27 and TRBJ1-6, with TRBD1 matching over 10 bases. V was pared by 8 bases and J by 7 bases, with 11 bases of the junction left unmatched. The CDR3 spans 16 residues. The germline CDR1 and CDR2 sequences are MNHEY and SMNVEV (reference sequence). The CDR3 DNA sequence: TGTGCCAGCCTCCCGGCGGACAGGGGGGGGAATTCACCCCTCCACTTT. It specifies CASLPADRGGNSPLHF.

The chain combines TRBV7-2 with TRBJ2-1; possibly TRBD2 for D (5 bases). V was pared by 5 bases and J by 9 bases, with 11 bases between. This CDR3 spans 12 amino acids. Germline CDR1 SGHTA, CDR2 FQGNSA. The CDR3 sequence: CASSPQRIEQFF. CDR3 sequence (DNA): TGTGCCAGCAGCCCGCAGCGGATTGAGCAGTTCTTC. The full variable domain, completed using reference TRBV7-2 and TRBJ2-1, is GAGVSQSPSNKVTEKGKDVELRCDPISGHTALYWYRQSLGQGLEFLIYFQGNSAPDKSGLPSDRFSAERTGGSVSTLTIQRTQQEDSAVYLCASSPQRIEQFFGPGTRLTVL.

This clone has only one observation. This chain uses TRBV9 with TRBJ2-1; TRBD1 is a possible D gene (8 bases). With 4 bases removed from V and 6 bases from J, the gap between germline ends came to 20 bases. Germline V gene sequence: CDR1 SGDLS, CDR2 YYNGEE. This CDR3 has 16 amino acids. The CDR3 spells CASSSPGGGSRNEQFF. The DNA of the CDR3 is TGTGCCAGCAGCTCCCCAGGGGGCGGGAGTCGCAATGAGCAGTTCTTC.

This clone is a singleton in its sample. The chain recombines TRBV28 with TRBJ1-1; 7 bases fit TRBD1. CDR3 length: 15 residues. Germline CDR1 reads MDHEN; CDR2 reads SYDVKM. J was trimmed by 6 bases and V by 6 bases; bases with no gene match: 13. In DNA, the CDR3 is TGTGCCAGCAGGCGAGGGGGGAGACAGGGCTCTGAAGCTTTCTTT. Its translation is CASRRGGRQGSEAFF.

The genes are TRBV19 and TRBJ2-4, with TRBD2 as a possible D gene (5 bases). V lost 7 bases and J lost 2, with 9 bases in between. CDR1 LNHDA and CDR2 SQIVND come from the germline V gene (reference sequence). The CDR3 is 13 amino acids. Here the CDR3 reads CASIGSSKNIQYF. In DNA, the CDR3 is TGTGCCAGTATTGGGAGTTCCAAAAACATTCAGTACTTC.

The CDR3 coding sequence is TGTGCCAGCAGCCACCAGAGGGTGGTAGCGGGTGAGAAAGAGACCCAGTACTTC. Amino acids: CASSHQRVVAGEKETQYF. The V call is TRBV3-1 (or the pseudogene TRBV3-2), the J call TRBJ2-5; 7 bases agree with TRBD2. Trimming took 3 bases from V and 3 from J; bases not matched to a gene: 16. The V gene's germline CDR1 is LGHDT and CDR2 YNNKEL (reference sequence). This CDR3 is built from 18 residues.

V is TRBV18 and J is TRBJ2-5; a weak D match, TRBD1 (6 bases). The CDR3 is 14 amino acids. Germline values: CDR1 KGHSH, CDR2 LQKENI. V shed 1 base and J shed 3 bases, with 9 bases lying between them. CDR3 amino acids: CASSPRAGEETQYF. For the CDR3, the DNA is TGTGCCAGCTCACCACGGGCAGGGGAAGAGACCCAGTACTTC.

The chain has TRBV15 and TRBJ2-1, with 7 bases aligning to TRBD2. The germline CDR1 and CDR2 sequences are LNHNV and YYDKDF (reference sequence). CDR3 length: 14 residues. Trimming removed 1 base from V and 11 bases from J; junction bases left unmatched: 8. The CDR3 DNA reads as TGTGCCACCAGCAGAGTGCCAGCGGGACCTCAGCAGTTCTTC. This translates into CATSRVPAGPQQFF.

This rearrangement joins TRBV6-5 to TRBJ2-7; 10 bases are shared with TRBD2. Germline assignment: CDR1 MNHEY and CDR2 SVGAGI. CDR3 length equals 14 residues. The junction had 0 bases not matched to a gene; V was cut back by 2 bases and J by 2 bases. CDR3 coding DNA: TGTGCCAGCAGTTACGGGACTAGCGCCTACGAGCAGTACTTC. Translating it yields CASSYGTSAYEQYF.

J is TRBJ2-1 and V is TRBV29-1; TRBD1 is a possible D gene (5 bases). Germline V gene sequence: CDR1 SQVTM, CDR2 ANQGSEA. Deletions cut 3 bases from V and 0 bases from J, with 12 bases between. CDR3 length: 15 residues. In DNA form, the CDR3 reads TGCAGCGTTGATAACAGGTTGAGCTCCTACAATGAGCAGTTCTTC. This encodes CSVDNRLSSYNEQFF.

This chain uses TRBV6-1 with TRBJ1-1, with TRBD1 identical over 8 bases. The CDR3 loop spans 16 amino acids. The trim removed 4 bases at V and 0 bases at J, leaving 7 bases unmatched. Germline values: CDR1 MNHNS, CDR2 SASEGT. In nucleotides, the CDR3 is TGTGCCAGCAGTGGGACTCTGGGACAGGTGAACACTGAAGCTTTCTTT. Protein sequence: CASSGTLGQVNTEAFF.

The sample holds one count of this clone. The chain combines TRBV18 with TRBJ2-1; tentatively, D is TRBD1 (5 bases). The germline gives CDR1 KGHSH, CDR2 LQKENI. The CDR3 runs to 15 residues. V lost 2 bases, J lost 2 bases, and 10 bases lay in between. CDR3 protein: CASSPDRSTYNEQFF. The CDR3 region has the DNA TGTGCCAGCTCACCAGACAGAAGTACCTACAATGAGCAGTTCTTC.

This chain joins TRBV6-1 and TRBJ1-2; 7 bases line up with TRBD1. The germline V gene encodes CDR1 MNHNS and CDR2 SASEGT. The CDR3 is made up of 14 amino acids. V lost 1 base and J lost 7; bases outside the gene matches: 6. This CDR3 is CASSEGQGYPGYTF. CDR3 sequence (DNA): TGTGCCAGCAGTGAAGGACAGGGATACCCTGGCTACACCTTC.

This chain joins TRBV6-5 and TRBJ1-2; D gene uncertain. Trimming took 6 bases from V and 8 from J, leaving 19 bases between them. Germline V lookup: CDR1 MNHEY, CDR2 SVGAGI. This CDR3 is built from 14 residues. The CDR3 is CASSRQPRLTGYTF. CDR3 DNA: TGTGCCAGCAGCCGGCAGCCGAGGCTTACAGGCTACACCTTC.

J is TRBJ2-1 and V is TRBV5-1; 13 nucleotides agree with TRBD2. The length of the CDR3 is 15 residues. The V and J ends lost 4 bases and 12 bases, in that order; junction bases with no gene match: 10. Germline values: CDR1 SGHRS, CDR2 YFSETQ. The CDR3 DNA reads as TGCGCCAGCAGCCAGACTAGCGGGGGGACCCTCGGGCAGTTCTTC. Translation: CASSQTSGGTLGQFF. Based on the CDR3 plus reference TRBV5-1 and TRBJ2-1, the full variable domain is KAGVTQTPRYLIKTRGQQVTLSCSPISGHRSVSWYQQTPGQGLQFLFEYFSETQRNKGNFPGRFSGRQFSNSRSEMNVSTLELGDSALYLCASSQTSGGTLGQFFGPGTRLTVL.

This clone was counted once. The genes are TRBV4-3 and TRBJ1-2; 7 positions agree with TRBD1. The CDR3 is made up of 15 amino acids. V was clipped by 1 base and J by 4 bases; unmatched bases: 6. Germline values: CDR1 LGHNA, CDR2 YSLEER. The CDR3 nucleotides read TGCGCCAGCAGCCAAGGTTCAACAGGGGTCTATGGCTACACCTTC. Amino acids: CASSQGSTGVYGYTF.

The CDR3 loop is CASSVGQGARDIQYF. DNA of the CDR3: TGTGCCAGTAGTGTCGGACAGGGGGCTAGAGACATTCAGTACTTC. The V and J genes are TRBV19 and TRBJ2-4, with 11 bases fitting TRBD1. The V gene end was trimmed by 5 bases and the J gene end by 8 bases; junction bases not matched to a gene: 8. Germline V lookup: CDR1 LNHDA, CDR2 SQIVND (reference sequence). This CDR3 is 15 amino acids long.

V gene TRBV18 combines with J gene TRBJ2-1; unclear D gene. CDR1 is KGHSH and CDR2 is LQKENI in the germline V gene. The CDR3 consists of 13 residues. V was clipped by 4 bases and J by 8 bases, with 12 bases between them. The DNA of the CDR3 is TGTGCCAGCTCACTAACCCCTGGGCATGAGCAGTTCTTC. This translates into CASSLTPGHEQFF.

V gene TRBV28 combines with J gene TRBJ1-5; D not resolved. Between the trimmed V and J ends, which lost 3 bases and 5 bases, there was a span of 11 bases. The CDR3 totals 14 residues. Germline V gene data show CDR1 as MDHEN and CDR2 as SYDVKM. CDR3: CASSFPDYYQPQHF. CDR3 DNA sequence: TGTGCCAGCAGTTTCCCTGACTACTATCAGCCCCAGCATTTT.

This rearrangement joins TRBV28 to TRBJ1-6; TRBD1 matches 7 bases. Germline-derived CDR1 and CDR2 are MDHEN and SYDVKM. The CDR3 has 16 residues. The junction had 11 bases not matched to a gene; V was cut back by 5 bases and J by 7 bases. CDR3 DNA: TGTGCCAGCAGTCAAGGTTGGGGACAGTCAAATTCACCCCTCCACTTT. Translated, it gives CASSQGWGQSNSPLHF.

The chain joins TRBV11-2 to TRBJ2-7, with 11 bases that match TRBD1. This CDR3 region has 16 residues. V gave up 5 bases and J gave up 3 bases; unmatched junction bases: 9. Germline V gives CDR1 SGHAT, CDR2 FQNNGV. The chain's CDR3 is CASSVAGTGGFYEQYF. The CDR3 DNA reads as TGTGCCAGCAGCGTCGCCGGGACAGGGGGTTTCTACGAGCAGTACTTC.

The chain carries TRBV15 and TRBJ2-7, with 7 bases aligning to TRBD2. Per germline, CDR1 LNHNV and CDR2 YYDKDF (reference sequence). Trimming removed 3 bases from V and 6 bases from J; junction bases left unmatched: 8. The CDR3 consists of 14 residues. CDR3 region: CATSRGGITSEQYF. The DNA for the CDR3 is TGTGCCACCAGCAGGGGAGGGATAACTAGCGAGCAGTACTTC.